What follows are 5 T cell receptor beta chains derived from one specimen sequenced in a study of CD8+ T cells in alopecia areata. Investigators isolated RNA and reverse transcribed it into cDNA to act as the sequencing template. TCRdb's copy holds only in-frame clones and misses some; the assay was immunoSEQ multiplex PCR. The top ten clones hold more than 0.4% of a sample with about 200,000 clones, roughly two fifths of them seen once. Treatment reported: oral pan-JAK inhibitor, 5-10 mg twice daily. Material: CD4+ T cells sorted from blood, obtained at roughly week 30, from a patient treated with tofacitinib. Receptors were obtained from a human donor with alopecia areata.

This clone was observed a handful of times. V gene TRBV19 combines with J gene TRBJ1-4, with no clear D. Germline CDR1 is LNHDA and CDR2 is SQIVND (reference sequence). This CDR3 region has 13 residues. Deletions cut 4 bases from V and 7 bases from J, with 10 bases between. The CDR3 spells CASSTLGSEKLFF. CDR3 DNA sequence: TGTGCCAGTAGTACCCTAGGAAGTGAAAAACTGTTTTTT.

This clone appeared a few times. This chain links TRBV5-1 with TRBJ2-7, with D maybe TRBD2 (6 bases). Germline lookup yields CDR1 SGHRS and CDR2 YFSETQ. Trimming cost V 6 bases and J 0 bases, with 10 bases left between them. This CDR3 contains 13 residues. The CDR3 loop is CASTGLGSYEQYF. DNA of the CDR3: TGCGCCAGCACGGGACTGGGCTCCTACGAGCAGTACTTC.

This clone was recorded many times. J is TRBJ2-1 and V is TRBV6-5, with a possible D match to TRBD2 (5 bases). Germline V lookup: CDR1 MNHEY, CDR2 SVGAGI. V was clipped by 5 bases and J by 6 bases, with 14 bases between them. The CDR3 loop spans 14 amino acids. Here the CDR3 reads CASSLRGPLNEQFF. CDR3 bases: TGTGCCAGCAGTCTAAGAGGGCCCCTCAATGAGCAGTTCTTC.

This clone was counted between two and nine times. The same CDR3 arises from other DNA sequences in this sample as well. This chain connects TRBV5-1 to TRBJ2-7; no firm D call. The CDR3 sequence is 14 residues long. V gave up 0 bases and J gave up 2 bases, with 9 bases separating them. Looked up from germline, CDR1 is SGHRS and CDR2 is YFSETQ. CDR3 residues: CASSLVVSPYEQYF. DNA for the CDR3: TGCGCCAGCAGCTTGGTCGTTAGTCCCTACGAGCAGTACTTC.

DNA for the CDR3: TGTGCCAGCAGCCAGGAACAGGGGATCGGGCAGCCCCAGCATTTT. Residues: CASSQEQGIGQPQHF. The genes are TRBV4-2 and TRBJ1-5; 7 positions agree with TRBD1. The CDR3 extends over 15 amino acids. The germline V gene encodes CDR1 LGHNA and CDR2 YNFKEQ. V shed 3 bases, J shed 7 bases, and the junction held 9 bases outside the gene matches.